These T cell receptor beta chains were read from a single sample in a study of T cell repertoires in cytomegalovirus infection. TCRdb ran MiXCR on the reads and lists one entry per CDR3 protein. The sample consists of hundreds of thousands of distinct CDR3 sequences, over 7.5% of them appearing once. Sequences were obtained from PBMCs. These receptors were collected from a human donor in good health (CMV status not recorded). Some clones in this sample may be carry-over from other donors' samples. Each CDR3 is given with its conserved first and last residue. D genes are given only for firm matches. Clone size appears in some rows only: once, few, many, or a class for an expanded clone.

size | J | V | D | length | CDR3 | DNA
few | TRBJ2-1 | TRBV12-3/TRBV12-4 | NA | 14 | CASTPAAPYNEQFF | TGTGCCAGCACTCCGGCGGCCCCCTACAATGAGCAGTTCTTC
NA | TRBJ2-5 | TRBV18 | TRBD1 | 15 | CASSPPGQGKETQYF | TGTGCCAGCTCACCACCGGGACAGGGAAAAGAGACCCAGTACTTC
NA | TRBJ1-2 | TRBV11-2 | NA | 15 | CASSPGTHTNYGYTF | TGTGCCAGCAGCCCCGGGACACACACCAACTATGGCTACACCTTC
few | TRBJ2-7 | TRBV6-5 | NA | 14 | CASRLGGPYYEQYF | TGTGCCAGCCGCCTAGGTGGGCCTTACTACGAGCAGTACTTC
few | TRBJ2-5 | TRBV30 | TRBD1 | 16 | CAWSVNLGQGAETQYF | TGTGCCTGGAGTGTCAACTTGGGACAGGGGGCTGAGACCCAGTACTTC
few | TRBJ1-1 | TRBV6-5 | TRBD1 | 12 | CASFRGHSEAFF | TGTGCCAGTTTCAGGGGGCACTCTGAAGCTTTCTTT
once | TRBJ2-1 | TRBV19 | NA | 15 | CASSFRDLMGNEQFF | TGTGCCAGTAGTTTCCGGGACCTAATGGGCAATGAGCAGTTCTTC
many | TRBJ2-7 | TRBV7-2 | TRBD1 | 14 | CASTRTGSSYEQYF | TGTGCCAGCACCAGGACAGGGAGCTCCTACGAGCAGTACTTC
NA | TRBJ2-1 | TRBV6-4 | TRBD2 | 14 | CASSELAGVVEQFF | TGTGCCAGCAGTGAGTTGGCGGGAGTAGTTGAGCAGTTCTTC
many | TRBJ2-7 | TRBV7-2 | TRBD1 | 14 | CASSLTDRTYEQYF | TGTGCCAGCAGCTTAACGGACAGGACCTACGAGCAGTACTTC
NA | TRBJ1-3 | TRBV5-4 | TRBD1 | 15 | CASSRGTGGGNTIYF | TGTGCCAGCAGCCGAGGGACAGGTGGGGGAAACACCATATATTTT
many | TRBJ2-2 | TRBV7-2 | NA | 14 | CASSLEFGTGELFF | TGTGCCAGCAGCTTAGAGTTTGGGACCGGGGAGCTGTTTTTT
NA | TRBJ2-1 | TRBV24-1 | TRBD1 | 15 | CATSTQGEPYNEQFF | TGTGCCACCAGTACCCAGGGGGAACCCTACAATGAGCAGTTCTTC
many | TRBJ1-2 | TRBV6-5 | TRBD1 | 14 | CASSYLQGGYGYTF | TGTGCCAGCAGTTACTTACAGGGGGGGTATGGCTACACCTTC
few | TRBJ2-2 | TRBV7-9 | NA | 14 | CASRKQGNTGELFF | TGTGCCAGCAGAAAACAGGGGAACACCGGGGAGCTGTTTTTT
NA | TRBJ1-1 | TRBV6-5 | NA | 13 | CASSQSVNTEAFF | TGTGCCAGCAGTCAATCAGTGAACACTGAAGCTTTCTTT
few | TRBJ2-1 | TRBV11-1 | NA | 16 | CASSPPASTRYNEQFF | TGTGCCAGCAGCCCCCCTGCGAGCACTAGATACAACGAGCAGTTCTTC
many | TRBJ1-5 | TRBV6-1 | NA | 14 | CASIQGTGNQPQHF | TGTGCCAGCATCCAGGGGACGGGCAATCAGCCCCAGCATTTT
few | TRBJ2-1 | TRBV28 | NA | 14 | CASSPRTSYNEQFF | TGTGCCAGCAGTCCTAGAACCTCCTACAATGAGCAGTTCTTC
many | TRBJ1-4 | TRBV12-3/TRBV12-4 | NA | 14 | CASSLNGVNEKLFF | TGTGCCAGCAGTTTAAATGGGGTTAATGAAAAACTGTTTTTT
many | TRBJ2-5 | TRBV28 | NA | 16 | CASSLLGGPYQETQYF | TGTGCCAGCAGTTTATTGGGGGGCCCGTACCAAGAGACCCAGTACTTC
NA | TRBJ1-1 | TRBV12-3/TRBV12-4 | NA | 13 | CASSLALQTEAFF | TGTGCCAGCAGTTTAGCGCTCCAGACTGAAGCTTTCTTT
many | TRBJ1-6 | TRBV7-9 | NA | 14 | CASSLGPYNSPLHF | TGTGCCAGCAGCTTAGGACCCTATAATTCACCCCTCCACTTT
many | TRBJ2-5 | TRBV20-1 | TRBD2 | 13 | CSAVLAGQETQYF | TGCAGTGCAGTACTAGCGGGGCAAGAGACCCAGTACTTC
many | TRBJ2-3 | TRBV7-2 | NA | 15 | CASSLGLKGTDTQYF | TGTGCCAGCAGCTTAGGTCTGAAGGGCACAGATACGCAGTATTTT
many | TRBJ2-1 | TRBV12-3/TRBV12-4 | TRBD2 | 15 | CASSPTSGTLNEQFF | TGTGCCAGCAGTCCGACTAGCGGGACCCTTAATGAGCAGTTCTTC
few | TRBJ2-1 | TRBV19 | NA | 14 | CASSIVGFYNEQFF | TGTGCCAGTAGTATAGTTGGCTTCTACAATGAGCAGTTCTTC
many | TRBJ1-1 | TRBV15 | NA | 12 | CATSEDITEAFF | TGTGCCACCAGCGAAGACATCACTGAAGCTTTCTTT
NA | TRBJ2-7 | TRBV7-1 | NA | 13 | CASSSVISYEQYF | TGTGCCAGCAGCTCTGTTATCTCCTACGAGCAGTACTTC
few | TRBJ1-5 | TRBV28 | TRBD1 | 15 | CASSLGDRAHQPQHF | TGTGCCAGCAGTTTAGGGGACAGGGCCCATCAGCCCCAGCATTTT
NA | TRBJ2-3 | TRBV28 | TRBD2 | 18 | CASSGTSGGQPSTDTQYF | TGTGCCAGCAGTGGGACTAGCGGGGGACAACCTAGCACAGATACGCAGTATTTT
few | TRBJ2-3 | TRBV7-9 | TRBD2 | 15 | CASKIAGLGTDTQYF | TGTGCCAGCAAAATAGCGGGTTTGGGCACAGATACGCAGTATTTT
many | TRBJ2-3 | TRBV7-2 | NA | 14 | CASSLGQHTDTQYF | TGTGCCAGCAGCTTAGGGCAGCACACAGATACGCAGTATTTT
NA | TRBJ1-1 | TRBV5-4 | NA | 14 | CASSLGGFGTEAFF | TGTGCCAGCAGCTTGGGGGGATTCGGCACTGAAGCTTTCTTT
few | TRBJ2-1 | TRBV7-3 | TRBD2 | 15 | CASSLRLAEYNEQFF | TGTGCCAGCAGCCTTAGACTAGCGGAGTACAATGAGCAGTTCTTC
few | TRBJ2-1 | TRBV10-3 | NA | 14 | CAITDGGSYNEQFF | TGTGCCATCACCGACGGGGGTTCCTACAATGAGCAGTTCTTC
few | TRBJ2-5 | TRBV6-5 | NA | 15 | CASSYSAGPSETQYF | TGTGCCAGCAGTTACTCGGCAGGGCCCTCGGAGACCCAGTACTTC
few | TRBJ2-7 | TRBV6-1 | NA | 13 | CASSYGDAYEQYF | TGTGCCAGCAGTTACGGAGATGCCTACGAGCAGTACTTC
NA | TRBJ1-1 | TRBV7-9 | NA | 16 | CASSLGMGGLGTEAFF | TGTGCCAGCAGCTTAGGAATGGGGGGGCTGGGCACTGAAGCTTTCTTT
few | TRBJ2-7 | TRBV9 | NA | 16 | CASSLRPSESTNEQYF | TGTGCCAGCAGCCTCCGGCCTAGTGAAAGTACGAACGAGCAGTACTTC
many | TRBJ2-6 | TRBV19 | TRBD1 | 18 | CASSIPGQGLGGANVLTF | TGTGCCAGTAGTATACCGGGACAGGGCTTAGGTGGGGCCAACGTCCTGACTTTC
few | TRBJ2-2 | TRBV11-1 | TRBD2 | 16 | CASSEGLAVDTGELFF | TGTGCCAGCAGCGAGGGACTAGCGGTGGACACCGGGGAGCTGTTTTTT
NA | TRBJ1-5 | TRBV12-3/TRBV12-4 | TRBD1 | 15 | CASSSRTGGDQPQHF | TGTGCCAGCAGTTCACGAACAGGGGGGGACCAGCCCCAGCATTTT
many | TRBJ1-3 | TRBV7-2 | NA | 12 | CASSGDGNTIYF | TGTGCCAGTTCGGGGGACGGAAACACCATATATTTT
few | TRBJ1-5 | TRBV30 | NA | 14 | CAWSVLGLRKPQHF | TGTGCCTGGAGTGTACTAGGGTTAAGGAAGCCCCAGCATTTT
many | TRBJ1-5 | TRBV12-3/TRBV12-4 | NA | 15 | CASSPRTEGNQPQHF | TGTGCCAGCAGTCCGAGGACCGAAGGCAATCAGCCCCAGCATTTT
once | TRBJ2-5 | TRBV7-2 | NA | 14 | CASSLSGNGETQYF | TGTGCCAGCAGCTTATCAGGGAACGGAGAGACCCAGTACTTC
few | TRBJ1-1 | TRBV27 | NA | 12 | CASWEAYTEAFF | TGTGCCAGTTGGGAGGCTTACACTGAAGCTTTCTTT
few | TRBJ2-2 | TRBV9 | NA | 14 | CASSVVPGTGELFF | TGTGCCAGCAGCGTAGTTCCAGGAACCGGGGAGCTGTTTTTT
NA | TRBJ1-4 | TRBV6-6 | NA | 14 | CASSSDIRGEKLFF | TGTGCCAGCAGTTCGGACATAAGAGGGGAAAAACTGTTTTTT
NA | TRBJ1-4 | TRBV7-9 | NA | 14 | CASSLGSPSEKLFF | TGTGCCAGCAGCCTGGGAAGCCCTAGTGAAAAACTGTTTTTT
few | TRBJ2-1 | TRBV12-3/TRBV12-4 | TRBD2 | 15 | CASSNQGTSGGGQFF | TGTGCCAGCAGTAACCAAGGGACTAGCGGGGGCGGACAGTTCTTC
few | TRBJ2-7 | TRBV20-1 | NA | 15 | CSARVAGSNAYEQYF | TGCAGTGCTAGAGTTGCCGGGAGTAACGCCTACGAGCAGTACTTC
many | TRBJ1-1 | TRBV7-6 | NA | 14 | CASSLGARGGEAFF | TGTGCCAGCAGCTTAGGTGCCCGGGGGGGTGAAGCTTTCTTT
many | TRBJ1-1 | TRBV15 | NA | 14 | CATSRAGRFGEAFF | TGTGCCACCAGCAGGGCAGGGAGGTTCGGTGAAGCTTTCTTT
few | TRBJ2-1 | TRBV11-2 | NA | 15 | CAVGGAGFSANEQFF | TGTGCAGTCGGCGGGGCGGGGTTCTCCGCTAATGAGCAGTTCTTC
many | TRBJ2-7 | TRBV7-6 | TRBD1 | 16 | CASSSRGDRADYEQYF | TGTGCCAGCAGCTCCCGTGGGGACAGGGCGGACTACGAGCAGTACTTC
many | TRBJ2-3 | TRBV7-2 | TRBD2 | 15 | CASSLTLAAGGHPYF | TGTGCCAGCAGCTTAACGCTTGCGGCGGGGGGCCACCCGTATTTT